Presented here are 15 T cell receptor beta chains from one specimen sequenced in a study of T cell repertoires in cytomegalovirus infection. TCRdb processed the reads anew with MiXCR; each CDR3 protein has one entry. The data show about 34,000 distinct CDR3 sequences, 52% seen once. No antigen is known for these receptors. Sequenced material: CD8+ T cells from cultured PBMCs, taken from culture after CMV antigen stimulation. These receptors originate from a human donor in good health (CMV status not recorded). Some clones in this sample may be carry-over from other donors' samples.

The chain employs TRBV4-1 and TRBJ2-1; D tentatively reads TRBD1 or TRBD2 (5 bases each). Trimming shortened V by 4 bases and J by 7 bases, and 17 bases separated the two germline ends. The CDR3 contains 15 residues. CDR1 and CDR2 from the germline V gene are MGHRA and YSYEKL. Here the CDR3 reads CASSPQFGGSNEQFF. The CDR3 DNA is TGCGCCAGCAGCCCACAATTTGGGGGATCGAATGAGCAGTTCTTC.

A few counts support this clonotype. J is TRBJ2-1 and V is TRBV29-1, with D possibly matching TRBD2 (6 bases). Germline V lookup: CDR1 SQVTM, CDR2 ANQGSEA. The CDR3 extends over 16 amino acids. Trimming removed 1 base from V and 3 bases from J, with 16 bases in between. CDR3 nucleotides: TGCAGCGTTGAAGGGGACTCGGAGAGGCTCTACAATGAGCAGTTCTTC. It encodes CSVEGDSERLYNEQFF.

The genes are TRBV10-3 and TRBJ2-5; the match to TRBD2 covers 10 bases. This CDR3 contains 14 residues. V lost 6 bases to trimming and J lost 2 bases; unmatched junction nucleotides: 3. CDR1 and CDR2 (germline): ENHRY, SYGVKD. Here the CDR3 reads CAIRGLAEQETQYF. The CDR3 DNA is TGTGCCATCAGAGGACTAGCGGAACAAGAGACCCAGTACTTC.

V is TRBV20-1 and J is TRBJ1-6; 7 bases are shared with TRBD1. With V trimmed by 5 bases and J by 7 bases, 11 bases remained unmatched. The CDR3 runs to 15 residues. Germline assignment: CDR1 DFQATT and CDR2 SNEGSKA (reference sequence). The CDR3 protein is CSASDRQGGNSPLHF. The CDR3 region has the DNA TGCAGTGCTTCTGATAGACAGGGCGGCAATTCACCCCTCCACTTT.

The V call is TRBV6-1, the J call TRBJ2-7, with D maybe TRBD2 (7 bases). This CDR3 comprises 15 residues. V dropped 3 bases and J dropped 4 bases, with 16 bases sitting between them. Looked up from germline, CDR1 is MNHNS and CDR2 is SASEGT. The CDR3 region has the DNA TGTGCCAGCAGTGAGGGGGGGACATCCAGTTACGAGCAGTACTTC. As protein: CASSEGGTSSYEQYF.

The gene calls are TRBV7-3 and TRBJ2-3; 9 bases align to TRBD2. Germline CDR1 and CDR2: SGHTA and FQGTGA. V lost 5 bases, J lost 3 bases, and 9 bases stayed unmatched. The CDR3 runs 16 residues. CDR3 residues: CASSRLGAGGTDTQYF. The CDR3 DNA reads TGTGCCAGCAGCCGACTGGGGGCGGGGGGGACAGATACGCAGTATTTT. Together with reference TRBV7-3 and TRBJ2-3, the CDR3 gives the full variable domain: GAGVSQTPSNKVTEKGKYVELRCDPISGHTALYWYRQSLGQGPEFLIYFQGTGAADDSGLPNDRFFAVRPEGSVSTLKIQRTERGDSAVYLCASSRLGAGGTDTQYFGPGTRLTVL.

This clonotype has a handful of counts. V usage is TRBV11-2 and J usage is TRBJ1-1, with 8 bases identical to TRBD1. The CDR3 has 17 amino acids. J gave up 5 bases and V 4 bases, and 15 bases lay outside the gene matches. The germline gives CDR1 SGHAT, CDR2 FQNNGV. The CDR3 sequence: CASSSKLNFRGLTEAFF. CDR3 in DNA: TGTGCCAGCAGCTCCAAACTTAACTTCAGGGGGCTTACTGAAGCTTTCTTT.

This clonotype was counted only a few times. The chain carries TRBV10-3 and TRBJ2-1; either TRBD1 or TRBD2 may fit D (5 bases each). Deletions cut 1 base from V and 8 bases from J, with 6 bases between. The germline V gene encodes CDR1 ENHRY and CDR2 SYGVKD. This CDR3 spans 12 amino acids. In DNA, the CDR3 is TGTGCCATCAGTGAGTTGGGGGATGAGCAGTTCTTC. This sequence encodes CAISELGDEQFF.

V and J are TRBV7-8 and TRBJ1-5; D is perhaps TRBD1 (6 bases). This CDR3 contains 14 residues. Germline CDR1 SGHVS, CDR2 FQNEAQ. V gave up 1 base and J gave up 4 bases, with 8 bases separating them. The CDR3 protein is CASSLVRGNQPQHF. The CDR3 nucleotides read TGTGCCAGCAGCTTAGTGAGGGGGAATCAGCCCCAGCATTTT.

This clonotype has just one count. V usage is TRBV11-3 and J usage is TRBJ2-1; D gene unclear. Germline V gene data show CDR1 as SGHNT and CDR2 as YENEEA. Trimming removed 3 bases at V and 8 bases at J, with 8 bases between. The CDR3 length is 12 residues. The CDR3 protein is CASSLIGDEQFF. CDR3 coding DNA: TGTGCCAGCAGCTTGATAGGAGATGAGCAGTTCTTC.

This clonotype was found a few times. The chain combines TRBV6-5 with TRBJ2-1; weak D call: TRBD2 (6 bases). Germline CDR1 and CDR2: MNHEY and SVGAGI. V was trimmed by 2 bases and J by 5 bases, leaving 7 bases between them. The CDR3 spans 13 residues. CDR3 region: CASSYTSNNEQFF. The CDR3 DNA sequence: TGTGCCAGCAGTTACACTAGCAACAATGAGCAGTTCTTC.

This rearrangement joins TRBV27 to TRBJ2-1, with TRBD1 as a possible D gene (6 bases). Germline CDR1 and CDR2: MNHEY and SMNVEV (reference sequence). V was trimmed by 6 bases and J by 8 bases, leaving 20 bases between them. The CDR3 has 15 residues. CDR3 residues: CASSPPTGYGDEQFF. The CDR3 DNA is TGTGCCAGCAGCCCACCGACAGGCTACGGGGATGAGCAGTTCTTC.

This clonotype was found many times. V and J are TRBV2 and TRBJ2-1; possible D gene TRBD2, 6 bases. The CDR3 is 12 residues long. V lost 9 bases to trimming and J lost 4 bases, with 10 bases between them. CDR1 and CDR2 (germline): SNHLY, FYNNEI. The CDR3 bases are TGTGCCAGGGCCGGGAGTTACAATGAGCAGTTCTTC. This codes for CARAGSYNEQFF. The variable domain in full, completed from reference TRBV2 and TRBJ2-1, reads EPEVTQTPSHQVTQMGQEVILRCVPISNHLYFYWYRQILGQKVEFLVSFYNNEISEKSEIFDDQFSVERPDGSNFTLKIRSTKLEDSAMYFCARAGSYNEQFFGPGTRLTVL.

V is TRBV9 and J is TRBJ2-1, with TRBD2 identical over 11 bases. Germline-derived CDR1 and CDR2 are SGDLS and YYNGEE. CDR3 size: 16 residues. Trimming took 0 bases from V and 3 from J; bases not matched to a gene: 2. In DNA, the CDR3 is TGTGCCAGCAGCGTAGGGACTAGCGGGCTCTACAATGAGCAGTTCTTC. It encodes CASSVGTSGLYNEQFF.

CDR3 in amino acids: CASSGHPNYNEQFF. The CDR3, as DNA: TGTGCCAGCAGTGGACACCCGAATTACAATGAGCAGTTCTTC. The chain uses TRBV7-3 and TRBJ2-1; a weak D match, TRBD1 (5 bases). Looked up from germline, CDR1 is SGHTA and CDR2 is FQGTGA. Trimming pared 6 bases from V and 4 bases from J, leaving 13 bases between. This CDR3 is 14 amino acids long.